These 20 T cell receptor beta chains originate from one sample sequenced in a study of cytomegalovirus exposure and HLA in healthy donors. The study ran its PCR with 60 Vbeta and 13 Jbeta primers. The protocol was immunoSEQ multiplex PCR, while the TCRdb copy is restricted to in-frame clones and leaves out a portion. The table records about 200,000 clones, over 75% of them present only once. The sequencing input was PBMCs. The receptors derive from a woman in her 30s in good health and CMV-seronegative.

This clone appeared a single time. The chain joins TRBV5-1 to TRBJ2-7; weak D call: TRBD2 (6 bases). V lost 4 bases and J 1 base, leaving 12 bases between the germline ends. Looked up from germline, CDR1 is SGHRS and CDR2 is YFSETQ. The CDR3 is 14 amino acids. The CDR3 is CASSLGTQSYEQYF. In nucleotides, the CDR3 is TGCGCCAGCAGCCTCGGGACTCAGTCCTACGAGCAGTACTTC.

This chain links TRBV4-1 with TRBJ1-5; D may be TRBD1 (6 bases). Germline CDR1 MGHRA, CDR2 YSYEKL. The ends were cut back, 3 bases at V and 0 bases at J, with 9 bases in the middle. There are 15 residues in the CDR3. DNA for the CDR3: TGCGCCAGCAGCCAGGGGGCGCCTAGCAATCAGCCCCAGCATTTT. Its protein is CASSQGAPSNQPQHF.

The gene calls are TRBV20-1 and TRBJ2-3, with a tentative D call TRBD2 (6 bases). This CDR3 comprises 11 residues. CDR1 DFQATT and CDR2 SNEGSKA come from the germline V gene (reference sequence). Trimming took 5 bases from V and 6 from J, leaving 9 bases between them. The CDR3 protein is CSAPEGDTQYF. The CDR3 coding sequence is TGCAGTGCTCCGGAGGGGGATACGCAGTATTTT.

The CDR3 nucleotides are TGCGCCAGCAGCTTGGTCGGGGAGGATGAAAAACTGTTTTTT. Residues: CASSLVGEDEKLFF. The chain recombines TRBV5-1 with TRBJ1-4, with unresolved D. Germline lookup yields CDR1 SGHRS and CDR2 YFSETQ. With 0 bases removed from V and 6 bases from J, the gap between germline ends came to 9 bases. This CDR3 has 14 residues.

As DNA, the CDR3 is TGTGCCAGTAGACGTGGAAGCGGGGGGGCACTGGCCTACAATGAGCAGTTCTTC. This gives the protein CASRRGSGGALAYNEQFF. The rearrangement uses TRBV19 and TRBJ2-1, with 10 positions matching TRBD2. The V gene end was trimmed by 6 bases and the J gene end by 2 bases; junction bases not matched to a gene: 13. Germline CDR1 is LNHDA and CDR2 is SQIVND (reference sequence). This CDR3 has 18 residues.

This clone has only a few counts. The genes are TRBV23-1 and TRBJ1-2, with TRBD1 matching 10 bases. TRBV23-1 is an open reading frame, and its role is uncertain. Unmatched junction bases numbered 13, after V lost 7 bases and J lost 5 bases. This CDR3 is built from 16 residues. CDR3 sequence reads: CASITKTGGGSYGYTF. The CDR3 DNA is TGCGCCAGCATCACCAAGACAGGGGGCGGTTCGTATGGCTACACCTTC.

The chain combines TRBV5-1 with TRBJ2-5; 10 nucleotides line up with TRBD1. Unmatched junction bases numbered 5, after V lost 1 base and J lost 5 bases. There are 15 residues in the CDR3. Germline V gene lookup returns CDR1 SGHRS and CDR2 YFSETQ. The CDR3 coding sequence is TGCGCCAGCAGCTTGCGACAGGGGGCGGGGGAGACCCAGTACTTC. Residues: CASSLRQGAGETQYF.

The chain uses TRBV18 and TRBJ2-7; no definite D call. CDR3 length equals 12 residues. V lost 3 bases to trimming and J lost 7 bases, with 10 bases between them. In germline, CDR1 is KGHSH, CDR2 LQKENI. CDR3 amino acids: CASSPASREQYF. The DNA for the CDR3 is TGTGCCAGCTCACCTGCTTCGCGGGAGCAGTACTTC.

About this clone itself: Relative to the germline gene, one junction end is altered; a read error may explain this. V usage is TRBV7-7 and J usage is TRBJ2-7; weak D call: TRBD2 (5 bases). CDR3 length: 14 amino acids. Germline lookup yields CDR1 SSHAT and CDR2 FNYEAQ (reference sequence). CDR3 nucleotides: TGTGCTAGCAGCTTAGAACTAACGGCGGGTGAGCAGTACTTC. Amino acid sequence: CASSLELTAGEQYF.

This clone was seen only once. The CDR3 DNA sequence: TGTGCCTGGAGTGACGGGACTAACTCCTACGAGCAGTACTTC. This codes for CAWSDGTNSYEQYF. The rearrangement uses TRBV30 and TRBJ2-7; 7 bases align to TRBD2. Unmatched junction bases numbered 3, after V lost 1 base and J lost 0 bases. This CDR3 region has 14 residues. The V gene's germline CDR1 is GTSNPN and CDR2 SVGIG (reference sequence).

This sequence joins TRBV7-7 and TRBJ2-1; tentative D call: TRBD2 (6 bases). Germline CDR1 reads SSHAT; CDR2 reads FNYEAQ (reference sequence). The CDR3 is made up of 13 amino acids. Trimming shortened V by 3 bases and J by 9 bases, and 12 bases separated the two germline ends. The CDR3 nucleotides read TGTGCCAGCAGCTTTGCAGCCGGGGGTGAGCAGTTCTTC. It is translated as CASSFAAGGEQFF. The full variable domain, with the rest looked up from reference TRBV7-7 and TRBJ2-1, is GAGVSQSPRYKVTKRGQDVTLRCDPISSHATLYWYQQALGQGPEFLTYFNYEAQPDKSGLPSDRFSAERPEGSISTLTIQRTEQRDSAMYRCASSFAAGGEQFFGPGTRLTVL.

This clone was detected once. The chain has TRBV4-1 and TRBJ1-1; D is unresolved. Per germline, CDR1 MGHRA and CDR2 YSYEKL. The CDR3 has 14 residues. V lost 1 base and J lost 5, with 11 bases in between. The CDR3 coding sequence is TGCGCCAGCAGCCAAGGGAGGTCGGGGACTGAAGCTTTCTTT. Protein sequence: CASSQGRSGTEAFF.

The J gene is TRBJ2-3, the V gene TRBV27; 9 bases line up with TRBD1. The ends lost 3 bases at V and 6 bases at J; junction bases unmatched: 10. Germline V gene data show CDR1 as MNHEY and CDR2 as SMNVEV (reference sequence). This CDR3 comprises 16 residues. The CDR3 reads CASSFYGQGIGDTQYF. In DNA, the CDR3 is TGTGCCAGCAGTTTCTATGGACAGGGGATAGGTGATACGCAGTATTTT.

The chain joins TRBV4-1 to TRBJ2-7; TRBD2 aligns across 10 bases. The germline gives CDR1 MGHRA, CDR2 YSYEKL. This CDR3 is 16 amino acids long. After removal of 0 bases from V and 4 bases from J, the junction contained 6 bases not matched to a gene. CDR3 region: CASSQDPTSGVYEQYF. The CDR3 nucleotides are TGCGCCAGCAGCCAAGACCCCACTAGCGGGGTTTACGAGCAGTACTTC.

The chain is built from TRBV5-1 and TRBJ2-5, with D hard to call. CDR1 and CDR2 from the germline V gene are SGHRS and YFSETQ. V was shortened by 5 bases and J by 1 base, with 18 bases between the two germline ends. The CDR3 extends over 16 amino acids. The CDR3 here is CASSPMASQTQETQYF. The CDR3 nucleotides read TGCGCCAGCAGTCCAATGGCTTCACAAACCCAAGAGACCCAGTACTTC. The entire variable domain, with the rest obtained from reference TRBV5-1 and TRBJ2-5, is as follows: KAGVTQTPRYLIKTRGQQVTLSCSPISGHRSVSWYQQTPGQGLQFLFEYFSETQRNKGNFPGRFSGRQFSNSRSEMNVSTLELGDSALYLCASSPMASQTQETQYFGPGTRLLVL.

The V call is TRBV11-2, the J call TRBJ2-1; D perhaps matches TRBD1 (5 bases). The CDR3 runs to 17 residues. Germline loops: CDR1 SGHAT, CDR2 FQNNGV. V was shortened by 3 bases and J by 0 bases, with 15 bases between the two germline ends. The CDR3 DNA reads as TGTGCCAGCAGCTTCCGTGATGGGGCGAGCTCCTACAATGAGCAGTTCTTC. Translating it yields CASSFRDGASSYNEQFF. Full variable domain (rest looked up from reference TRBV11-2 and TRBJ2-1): EAGVAQSPRYKIIEKRQSVAFWCNPISGHATLYWYQQILGQGPKLLIQFQNNGVVDDSQLPKDRFSAERLKGVDSTLKIQPAKLEDSAVYLCASSFRDGASSYNEQFFGPGTRLTVL.

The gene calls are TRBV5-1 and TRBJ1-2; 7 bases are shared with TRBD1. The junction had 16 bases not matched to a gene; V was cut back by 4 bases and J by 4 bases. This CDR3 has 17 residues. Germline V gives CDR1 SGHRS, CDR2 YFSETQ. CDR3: CASSGETMRDRAYGYTF. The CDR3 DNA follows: TGCGCCAGCAGCGGAGAAACTATGCGGGACAGAGCCTATGGCTACACCTTC. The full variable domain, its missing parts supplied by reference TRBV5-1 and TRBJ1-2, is KAGVTQTPRYLIKTRGQQVTLSCSPISGHRSVSWYQQTPGQGLQFLFEYFSETQRNKGNFPGRFSGRQFSNSRSEMNVSTLELGDSALYLCASSGETMRDRAYGYTFGSGTRLTVV.

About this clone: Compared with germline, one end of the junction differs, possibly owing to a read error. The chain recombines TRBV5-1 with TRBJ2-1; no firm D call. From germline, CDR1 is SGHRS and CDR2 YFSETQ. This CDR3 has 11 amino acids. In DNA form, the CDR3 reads TGCGCTAGCAGCCAGTACAATGAGCAGTTCTTC. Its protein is CASSQYNEQFF.

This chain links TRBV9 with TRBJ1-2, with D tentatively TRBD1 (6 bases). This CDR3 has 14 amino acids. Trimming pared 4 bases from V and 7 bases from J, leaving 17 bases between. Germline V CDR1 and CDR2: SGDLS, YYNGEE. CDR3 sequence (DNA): TGTGCCAGCAGCTCTCGACCTGGGGGCTTTGGCTACACCTTC. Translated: CASSSRPGGFGYTF.

CDR3 sequence: CASSFGGEQYF. DNA of the CDR3: TGCGCCAGCAGCTTCGGGGGCGAGCAGTACTTC. V gene TRBV5-1 combines with J gene TRBJ2-7; TRBD2 might be the D (6 bases). Looked up from germline, CDR1 is SGHRS and CDR2 is YFSETQ. V shed 2 bases and J shed 6 bases, with 6 bases lying between them. The CDR3 consists of 11 residues.